The 26 T cell receptor beta chains in this list originate from one sample, sequenced in a study of breast tumors, draining lymph nodes, adjacent tissues. Samples came from axillary lymph nodes draining the breast cancer. TCRdb passed the multiplex PCR reads through MiXCR, listing each CDR3 protein once. The data contain under 250,000 distinct CDR3 sequences, about 30% of them singletons. Sequencing was carried out using axillary lymph node tissue. The receptor set was obtained from a female donor with breast cancer. Some clones in this sample may be carry-over from other donors' samples.

The CDR3 region is CASSLATAWHSCLHF. DNA for the CDR3: TGTGCCAGCAGCTTAGCCACAGCATGGCACAGTTGCCTCCACTTT. The chain joins TRBV7-8 to TRBJ1-6; D unresolved. The germline V gene has CDR1 SGHVS and CDR2 FQNEAQ. The CDR3 contains 15 residues. V lost 0 bases and J 15 bases, leaving 18 bases between the germline ends.

For this clonotype: A much larger clone differs by one base, so this may be a read error. The chain links TRBV27 to TRBJ2-7; D gene uncertain. Trimming shortened V by 4 bases and J by 2 bases, and 15 bases separated the two germline ends. Looked up from germline, CDR1 is MNHEY and CDR2 is SMNVEV (reference sequence). CDR3 length equals 15 residues. The CDR3 loop reads CASSYKLGNPYEQYF. CDR3 sequence (DNA): TGTGCCAGCAGTTATAAGCTAGGCAACCCCTACGAGCAGTACTTC.

This clonotype has just a few counts. The chain has TRBV6-2 or TRBV6-3 and TRBJ2-7; 10 nucleotides agree with TRBD1. Germline assignment: CDR1 MNHEY and CDR2 SVGEGT. There are 15 residues in the CDR3. After removal of 5 bases from V and 5 bases from J, the junction contained 9 bases not matched to a gene. CDR3 region: CASSRLPDRGDEQYF. In DNA form, the CDR3 reads TGTGCCAGCAGTCGACTTCCGGACAGGGGGGACGAGCAGTACTTC.

This clonotype came up many times. V usage is TRBV6-1 and J usage is TRBJ2-5, with D possibly matching TRBD2 (6 bases). This CDR3 comprises 16 residues. Germline V lookup: CDR1 MNHNS, CDR2 SASEGT. Trimming left V 7 bases short and J 4 bases short, with 22 bases between. The CDR3 sequence: CASKLIAGRGRETQYF. CDR3 bases: TGTGCCAGCAAGTTAATCGCCGGGCGGGGAAGAGAGACCCAGTACTTC.

This clonotype was seen many times. V and J are TRBV19 and TRBJ1-2; D remains unclear. Looked up from germline, CDR1 is LNHDA and CDR2 is SQIVND (reference sequence). V lost 3 bases to trimming and J lost 8 bases, with 16 bases between them. CDR3 length equals 14 residues. The DNA for the CDR3 is TGTGCCAGTAGTATTTCAGCCACGGGAGAAGGCTACACCTTC. This sequence encodes CASSISATGEGYTF. The full variable domain, its missing parts supplied by reference TRBV19 and TRBJ1-2, is DGGITQSPKYLFRKEGQNVTLSCEQNLNHDAMYWYRQDPGQGLRLIYYSQIVNDFQKGDIAEGYSVSREKKESFPLTVTSAQKNPTAFYLCASSISATGEGYTFGSGTRLTVV.

The V gene is TRBV9, the J gene TRBJ2-5; the match to TRBD2 covers 9 bases. The length of the CDR3 is 17 residues. Germline assignment: CDR1 SGDLS and CDR2 YYNGEE. J was trimmed by 6 bases and V by 0 bases; bases with no gene match: 12. As DNA, the CDR3 is TGTGCCAGCAGCGTAGCCCCTAGCGGGAACCCCCCCCAGACCCAGTACTTC. Encoded protein: CASSVAPSGNPPQTQYF. The full variable domain, in which reference TRBV9 and TRBJ2-5 provide the parts outside the CDR3, is DSGVTQTPKHLITATGQRVTLRCSPRSGDLSVYWYQQSLDQGLQFLIQYYNGEERAKGNILERFSAQQFPDLHSELNLSSLELGDSALYFCASSVAPSGNPPQTQYFGPGTRLLVL.

V is TRBV11-3 and J is TRBJ1-2, with 8 bases aligning to TRBD1. Germline-derived CDR1 and CDR2 are SGHNT and YENEEA. The CDR3 extends over 14 amino acids. V lost 6 bases to trimming and J lost 8 bases; unmatched junction nucleotides: 11. This CDR3 is CASSLGQGREGYTF. CDR3 DNA: TGTGCCAGCAGTCTAGGACAGGGACGAGAAGGCTACACCTTC.

About this clonotype: Given the absence of the conserved phenylalanine or tryptophan at the CDR3 end, a read error is likely. The chain is built from TRBV11-2 and TRBJ1-1, with a possible D match to TRBD1 (5 bases). The CDR3 loop spans 13 amino acids. The germline CDR1 and CDR2 sequences are SGHAT and FQNNGV. V was trimmed by 3 bases and J by 5 bases, leaving 10 bases between them. CDR3 residues: CASSFSGRTEAFV. As DNA, the CDR3 is TGTGCCAGCAGCTTCTCAGGGCGAACTGAAGCTTTCGTT.

This clonotype was recorded a few times. V usage is TRBV10-1 and J usage is TRBJ2-3; 8 bases map to TRBD1. The J segment lost 4 bases and the V segment lost 4 bases, leaving 1 base of the junction unmatched. CDR3 length equals 13 residues. CDR1 and CDR2 from the germline V gene are WNHNN and SYGVQD (reference sequence). As DNA, the CDR3 is TGCGCCAGCAGTGCGGGACAGGCAGATACGCAGTATTTT. Encoded protein: CASSAGQADTQYF.

This clonotype was observed at least ten times. The chain uses TRBV7-9 and TRBJ2-7; 15 nucleotides agree with TRBD2. CDR1 is SEHNR, CDR2 FQNEAQ, per germline (reference sequence). The V gene end was trimmed by 1 base and the J gene end by 4 bases; junction bases not matched to a gene: 5. This CDR3 comprises 17 residues. The DNA for the CDR3 is TGTGCCAGCAGCTTAGGGACTAGCGGGAGGGCCGTATACGAGCAGTACTTC. Its protein product is CASSLGTSGRAVYEQYF.

At least ten counts were recorded for this clonotype. The rearrangement joins TRBV30 to TRBJ1-2, with TRBD1 matching over 9 bases. This CDR3 region has 15 residues. Per the germline V gene, CDR1 is GTSNPN and CDR2 is SVGIG (reference sequence). V shed 3 bases, J shed 4 bases, and the junction held 9 bases outside the gene matches. The DNA of the CDR3 is TGTGCCTGGAGGGGACAGGGTCTTGTTGGCTATGGCTACACCTTC. This encodes CAWRGQGLVGYGYTF.

The gene calls are TRBV5-1 and TRBJ2-6, with 8 nucleotides matching TRBD2. Trimming took 4 bases from V and 0 from J; bases not matched to a gene: 9. The CDR3 length is 18 residues. The germline gives CDR1 SGHRS, CDR2 YFSETQ. The CDR3 DNA sequence: TGCGCCAGCAGCCCCCGTAGCGGGGCCTCCTCTGGGGCCAACGTCCTGACTTTC. This sequence encodes CASSPRSGASSGANVLTF.

The rearrangement uses TRBV20-1 and TRBJ2-7; 10 positions agree with TRBD2. Germline CDR1 and CDR2: DFQATT and SNEGSKA (reference sequence). With V trimmed by 6 bases and J by 2 bases, 7 bases remained unmatched. The CDR3 spans 14 residues. The CDR3 bases are TGCAGTGCAACCGGGACTAGCGCAACCTACGAGCAGTACTTC. It specifies CSATGTSATYEQYF.

Many counts were recorded for this clonotype. This chain uses TRBV27 with TRBJ2-2, with 8 positions matching TRBD2. Germline loops: CDR1 MNHEY, CDR2 SMNVEV (reference sequence). The CDR3 loop spans 14 amino acids. J gave up 6 bases and V 8 bases, and 8 bases lay outside the gene matches. DNA for the CDR3: TGTGCCAGCTCGAGCGGGAGTTGGGCCGGGGAGCTGTTTTTT. This encodes CASSSGSWAGELFF.

This clonotype was picked up one time. A much larger clone sits a single nucleotide away, making a read error possible. The V and J genes are TRBV3-1 and TRBJ2-1; 9 nucleotides agree with TRBD2. Germline V gene data show CDR1 as LGHDT and CDR2 as YNNKEL (reference sequence). The CDR3 has 15 amino acids. DNA for the CDR3: TGTGCCTGCAGCCAACACGCTAGCGGGACACGAGAGCAGTTCTTC. It specifies CACSQHASGTREQFF.

Ten or more counts support this clonotype. V gene TRBV3-1 combines with J gene TRBJ1-5; 7 bases match TRBD1. The CDR3 runs 15 residues. With 2 bases clipped from V and 6 bases from J, the junction kept 7 bases outside the gene matches. The V gene's germline CDR1 is LGHDT and CDR2 YNNKEL (reference sequence). CDR3 in DNA: TGTGCCAGCAGCCAAAATTCAGGGGGGAGTCAGCCCCAGCATTTT. As protein: CASSQNSGGSQPQHF.

Concerning this clonotype: A read error is possible here, since a much larger clone lies one base away. The chain employs TRBV5-1 and TRBJ2-3; 7 nucleotides match TRBD1. The CDR3 has 17 residues. Per the germline V gene, CDR1 is SGHRS and CDR2 is YFSETQ. CDR3 in DNA: TGCGTCAGCAGCTTGAGAGGTGCCGACAGGGTGGTAGATACGCAGTATTTT. The encoded protein is CVSSLRGADRVVDTQYF.

This clonotype appeared many times. At one boundary the junction diverges from the germline segment, which might be a read error. The V call is TRBV20-1, the J call TRBJ2-5, with D possibly matching TRBD1 (5 bases). CDR1 is DFQATT, CDR2 SNEGSKA, per germline (reference sequence). This CDR3 has 11 amino acids. The CDR3 nucleotides read TGCAGTGCGCAGGACACCGAGATCCAGTACTTC. The encoded protein is CSAQDTEIQYF.

This clonotype was detected ten times or more. The chain combines TRBV6-6 with TRBJ1-1, with a possible D match to TRBD1 (6 bases). The CDR3 runs 13 residues. Trimming removed 8 bases at V and 1 base at J, with 11 bases between. The germline V gene has CDR1 MNHNY and CDR2 SVGAGI (reference sequence). This CDR3 reads CASRTGRNTEAFF. The CDR3 DNA reads as TGTGCCAGCCGCACAGGGAGGAACACTGAAGCTTTCTTT.

There are many counts of this clonotype. V gene TRBV14 combines with J gene TRBJ2-3; D may be TRBD1 (5 bases). Trimming took off 4 bases at V and 0 bases at J, with 11 bases between the two ends. The CDR3 is 15 amino acids. The V gene's germline CDR1 is SGHDN and CDR2 FVKESK. The chain's CDR3 is CASSPGWDSTDTQYF. CDR3 bases: TGTGCCAGCAGCCCAGGGTGGGATAGCACAGATACGCAGTATTTT.

This clonotype was seen repeatedly, ten times or more. This CDR3 is CASSYSGQPQHF. The CDR3 nucleotides read TGTGCCAGCAGTTACTCGGGTCAGCCCCAGCATTTT. The V call is TRBV6-2 or TRBV6-3, the J call TRBJ1-5; D is unresolved. The CDR3 covers 12 residues. V was trimmed by 0 bases and J by 6 bases, leaving 3 bases between them. Per the germline V gene, CDR1 is MNHEY and CDR2 is SVGEGT.

On this clonotype itself: One junction end does not reproduce the germline sequence, and a read error may be involved. This chain joins TRBV30 and TRBJ1-2; D is ambiguous. The CDR3 extends over 12 amino acids. Germline V gene data show CDR1 as GTSNPN and CDR2 as SVGIG (reference sequence). This CDR3 is CAWSVAGCGYTF. Here the CDR3 DNA reads TGTGCCTGGAGTGTAGCCGGGTGCGGCTATACCTTC. Full variable domain (remainder filled in from reference TRBV30 and TRBJ1-2): SQTIHQWPATLVQPVGSPLSLECTVEGTSNPNLYWYRQAAGRGLQLLFYSVGIGQISSEVPQNLSASRPQDRQFILSSKKLLLSDSGFYLCAWSVAGCGYTFGSGTRLTVV.

Points on this clonotype: Its ends do not fully match the called genes, so a read error is possible. This chain joins TRBV7-2 and TRBJ1-2, with D unresolved. Germline assignment: CDR1 SGHTA and CDR2 FQGNSA. This CDR3 contains 13 residues. The CDR3 DNA is TGTGCCAGCAGCTCGGGATCTAACTATGGCCACACCTTC. Protein: CASSSGSNYGHTF.

This clonotype was seen at least ten times. The rearrangement uses TRBV30 and TRBJ2-7, with D tentatively TRBD1 (5 bases). The CDR3 length is 14 residues. V lost 0 bases and J 1 base, leaving 10 bases between the germline ends. The germline V gene has CDR1 GTSNPN and CDR2 SVGIG (reference sequence). CDR3 DNA sequence: TGTGCCTGGAGTGTAAGGCAGGGTTCCTACGAGCAGTACTTC. The encoded protein is CAWSVRQGSYEQYF.

The chain combines TRBV19 with TRBJ2-5; tentatively, D is TRBD2 (5 bases). CDR3 length: 15 residues. Germline CDR1 reads LNHDA; CDR2 reads SQIVND (reference sequence). V lost 3 bases, J lost 1 base, and 12 bases lay in between. CDR3 sequence reads: CASSIGLPFQETQYF. In DNA form, the CDR3 reads TGTGCCAGTAGTATCGGACTTCCCTTCCAAGAGACCCAGTACTTC.

This clonotype was picked up many times. This chain links TRBV19 with TRBJ1-6, with 10 bases lining up with TRBD1. Germline trimming cut 3 bases from V and 5 bases from J; bases unmatched to any gene: 4. CDR1 is LNHDA, CDR2 SQIVND, per germline (reference sequence). The CDR3 has 16 residues. The CDR3 bases are TGTGCCAGTAGTATCCCGGACAGGGGGAATAATTCACCCCTCCACTTT. Translated: CASSIPDRGNNSPLHF.